This T cell receptor (beta chain) was identified in a study of cytomegalovirus exposure and HLA in healthy donors (dated by TCRdb to about 2017). Regarding the study in general: An earlier analysis of several hundred of the donors reported 250 to 300 Gb of sequence data and 120 million or so unique TCR beta sequences from around 200 million T cells. Along with the roughly 710-subject first cohort, a separate validation cohort of over a hundred different subjects was used. Roughly 5 DR-DQ haplotypes were handled as single units for association and clustering, since linkage in the cohort was strong. Genome-wide SNP genotypes for about 65% of the roughly 670 donors were used in a later genetic analysis, which treated that subset as a discovery cohort. Donor age, sex, ethnicity and CMV serostatus were compiled alongside the repertoire data. To predict cytomegalovirus infection status, the study combined high-throughput TCR immunosequencing, statistical association of individual TCRs with disease status, and machine learning. Across about 380 genotyped donors of the cohort, an average of approximately 220,000 unique TCR beta nucleotide sequences per donor were sequenced, and roughly a sixth of those sequences were non-productive. An early release that covered fewer than 800 HLA-typed donors contained about 300 gigabases of sequencing data and about 84 million unique TCR sequences. The study aimed to test whether cataloging public T cell receptors could reveal signatures of past pathogen exposure. Rather than drawing on any new phenotypic data, the later analysis identified candidate immune exposures from TCR beta sequences and the way those sequences occurred across donors. In an earlier analysis of 587 of the donors, high-throughput TCR beta sequencing was used to judge whether each TCR beta V gene segment behaved as functional or pseudogenic. HLA typing included class I and class II loci at four-digit resolution. In a later analysis, previously published TCR beta repertoires from more than 500 donors were re-analyzed and high-resolution HLA genotyping was added so that TCR occurrence patterns could be studied. All discovery cohort repertoires had been generated on a single sequencing platform. Typing coverage varied by locus: about 629-640 donors for A, B, C, DRB1 and DQB1; about 520 for DQA1; about 600 for DPA1; around 490 for DPB1. The genetic ancestry cluster associated with self-reported Caucasian donors included around 76% of the approximately 400 genotyped donors. The study profiled the T cell repertoires of under 850 subjects by immunosequencing and related them to cytomegalovirus serostatus.

To prepare the library, the immunoSEQ multiplex PCR assay was applied. For the multiplex PCR, a mixture combining 60 forward primers for TCR Vbeta segments and 13 reverse primers for TCR Jbeta segments was used. The CDR3 region of rearranged TCR beta genes was amplified from genomic DNA by a multiplex PCR assay. On the Illumina HiSeq System, the amplified TCR beta libraries were sequenced as 87-base-pair reads. Regarding the original processing steps: Across the roughly 670 repertoires, a later analysis counted tens of millions of unique TCR beta chains, 9.5 million to 13 million of which were shared by at least two donors. A nearest-neighbor algorithm error-corrected the raw reads and collapsed the reads into unique sequences, merging closely related sequences to remove PCR and sequencing errors. Alignment of CDR3 sequences to IMGT reference sequences was used to assign V, D and J gene segments. Each retained sequence needed at least a six-nucleotide match to both a V gene segment and a J gene segment. A rearrangement was called productive if the CDR3 had no stop codons and remained in frame with V and J, and every other rearrangement was called non-productive. Following IMGT convention, CDR3 was defined as the stretch from the second conserved V-encoded cysteine up to the conserved J-encoded phenylalanine. The earlier analysis of 587 of the donors excluded sequences that lacked an unambiguous match to a single V gene segment. An earlier analysis of 587 of the donors classified V segments as functional when productive rearrangements were above 56.7% and as segregating when the standard deviation between donors was above 5%. A statistical classification framework was built for diagnosing cytomegalovirus status from the catalog of TCR beta chain sequences. A later analysis assigned V and J genes by comparing TCR nucleotide sequences with IMGT/GENE-DB human TR gene sequences. The TCRdist pipeline was used in a later analysis to assign CDR3 sequences and most-parsimonious VDJ recombination scenarios. In a later analysis, each TCR beta chain was defined by its CDR3 amino acid sequence together with its V-gene family, and reads lacking a unique V-gene family were excluded. As a way to deal with suspected cross-contamination and a sequencing artifact, a later analysis dropped 640 or so nucleotide sequences that were highly shared and had low generation probability. In a later analysis, a clonal expansion index was calculated for each public chain from normalized within-repertoire ranks of inferred template counts. Generation probabilities in a later analysis came from a VDJ recombination model fitted to out-of-frame rearrangements, and those results were checked against IGoR. A later analysis scored TCR-TCR, TCR-HLA and TCR-CMV co-occurrence with hypergeometric tests, applying a repertoire-size bias correction to TCR pairs. In a later analysis, false discovery rates were estimated by permuting HLA or CMV assignments 20 times. A later analysis grouped co-occurring TCRs with DBSCAN, adding TCRdist sequence similarity when clustering within HLA-allele-positive subsets. Repertoires with fewer than 30,000 or more than 120,000 public chains were left out of co-occurrence clustering, as were a few repertoires with anomalous nucleotide sharing. TCRdb carries this immuneACCESS record with in-frame sequences only. Its versions omit some clonotypes, under half of them owing to an unresolved V gene in the studies checked, with the rest unexplained. D and trimming were read from the DNA, whereas the V and J calls and clone size are those reported in that table. In all, the sample holds over 150,000 clones, and approximately 80% of those were seen once. 13% of the sample comes from the top ten.

The cohort was made up of approximately 670 healthy bone marrow donors. Cohort members were all nominally healthy when sampled, although unrecorded immune exposures were likely present. The donor was CMV seropositive and belonged to the group of more than 250 seropositive cohort members. A peripheral blood sample was provided by each donor, and peripheral blood mononuclear cells were used for TCR beta sequencing. The Qiagen DNeasy Blood Extraction Kit was used to extract genomic DNA from the blood cell samples. Trimming leaves V shorter by 6 bases and J shorter by 3 bases, with the junction holding 8 bases beyond the gene matches. The CDR3 holds 14 amino acids from the cysteine to the phenylalanine. The only DNA kept is the CDR3, 42 bases in frame from the first base. CDR1 SEHNR and CDR2 FQNEAQ are derived from the germline V gene (reference sequence). To note about this clone: There is no known antigen for this receptor. No base-level quality is on record; no much larger clone is a single base apart.

Beyond this particular receptor, the publication reports: A later analysis found that HLA-associated TCR beta chains were more clonally expanded and had lower generation probabilities than equally common non-associated chains. A further reported finding was that TCR beta sequences accurately predicted the HLA-A and HLA-B alleles for most subjects in the first cohort. Because counts were too low, more than 15 rarely observed V segments, including chromosome 9 orphons, were left out of the earlier analysis of a few hundred of the donors. HLA typing was unavailable for some donors at each locus, so association tests used only the typed subset. Some IMGT-functional V segments, including TRBV6-2 and TRBV6-3, could not be told apart with the 87-base-pair reads, so those segments were excluded. An earlier analysis of around 500 of the donors showed that most TCR beta V segments appeared in productive rearrangements either about 87% or about 30% of the time, which broadly matched IMGT annotations. Sequencing depth was assumed to be roughly uniform across donors in the presence/absence analyses, though that assumption may not hold. This cohort had only TCR beta chains sequenced, and the lack of alpha or paired-chain data limited which features could be detected. According to the authors, the approach could potentially be generalized to other disease states and immunological phenotypes. Most TCR sequences were seen in very few donors, while some public TCRs were found in many individuals. In a later analysis, more than 15,000 TCR beta sequences were associated with specific HLA alleles at a false discovery rate of 0.05. Linkage disequilibrium might explain the correlated functional status among segregating V segments, but an unknown experimental factor could not be ruled out. An association between a missense DCLRE1C variant and V-gene and J-gene trimming of TCR beta chains was found in a later genetic analysis and replicated in an independent cohort. A few of the identified cytomegalovirus-associated TCR beta chains were confirmed in vitro to be specific for cytomegalovirus antigens. The only immune exposure information available for the cohort was CMV serostatus. When HLA alleles, especially DR and DQ, strongly co-occurred, TCR associations were difficult to assign to individual alleles. A later genetic analysis reported fewer N-insertions in productive TCRs among donors in an Asian-associated ancestry cluster than the roughly 620-donor mean. A later analysis found that TCR association rates varied across HLA loci, with DRB1 alleles showing the most associated TCRs and HLA-C alleles the fewest. A later analysis found that most CMV-associated TCR beta chains appeared HLA-restricted, with HLA associations seemingly driven largely by CMV exposure. In a later analysis, several top co-occurrence clusters were reported to appear linked to parvovirus B19, influenza, CMV and Epstein-Barr virus. A group of highly shared sequence variants was considered likely to be a technical artifact of the sequencing pipeline. Cytomegalovirus status was reported to be diagnosed by the classifier with high specificity and sensitivity in both the original and validation cohorts. A total of roughly 160 TCR beta chains were listed by the study as associated with cytomegalovirus.

The receptor was derived from a man in his thirties or forties in good health and CMV-seropositive. The sample was PBMCs. The chain couples TRBV7-9 to TRBJ2-7; 7 middle bases align to TRBD2. The DNA is TGTGCCAGCAGTCAGAGCACGGGAGGCTACGAGCAGTACTTC. Its amino acids are CASSQSTGGYEQYF.